This T cell receptor (beta chain) emerged from a study of blood T cell repertoires in COVID-19 (dated by TCRdb to about 2020). Describing the broader study: Collaborator samples came from the United States, Italy and Spain and covered acute and convalescent phases of COVID-19. The material from the prospective study consisted of cDNA or gDNA derived from T cells, B-cell-depleted T cells, or PBMCs. The dataset comprised deeply sampled blood TCRbeta repertoires from subjects exposed to, actively infected with, or recovered from COVID-19. The repertoires were released in a freely available public database meant as a resource for research on the immune response to SARS-CoV-2. The samples were drawn from two sources: the first 160 participants of the ongoing ImmuneRACE study, and about 1,300 subjects contributed by 6 global collaborators. Nearly every sample came with metadata listing a de-identified subject ID, COVID-19 status, age in years and sex. HLA class I and class II types, where available, came from metadata supplied by the sample provider rather than from assay-based typing.

CDR1 is given as SGHTA and CDR2 as FQGTGA, both from the germline V gene. Trimming accounts for 5 bases at V and 5 bases at J, while the number of junction bases matched to no gene is 9. From the cysteine through the phenylalanine, the CDR3 covers 15 amino acids. Only CDR3 DNA remains: 45 bases, in frame from the first base. Regarding this clone: This clone's antigen is unknown. Base qualities are not provided; no much larger clone lies one nucleotide away.

Here is what the overall study found, with its caveats: Clinical and demographic metadata were provided uncurated, with the amount varying by source and participant.

The collaborating institutions used their own protocols to collect whole blood in K2EDTA tubes. For TCRbeta analysis, collaborators shipped samples in one of three forms: frozen whole blood, isolated PBMCs, or DNA extracted from either of those sample types. The immunoSEQ Assay, a bias-controlled multiplex PCR, was used to amplify TCRbeta CDR3 regions from genomic DNA. The paper's data handling went like this. The number of nucleated cells in each sample was estimated from the amplification of reference gene primers within the assay. To quantify the absolute abundance of each unique TCRbeta CDR3 rearrangement, sequence reads were collapsed and filtered. Productive Simpson clonality was computed per sample as the square root of Simpson's diversity index over productive rearrangements. TCRdb mirrors the immuneACCESS table, restricted to in-frame sequences. Some clones are absent from its copies; in checked studies, under half trace to an unresolved V gene, and the reason for the others is unknown. The V and J calls and clone size come from that table; D and trimming were worked out from the DNA. The sample includes 35,000 to 55,000 clones, with around 91% observed a single time. The ten most abundant clones make up approximately 3% of the sample.

The chain is encoded by TRBV7-3 joined to TRBJ2-3, with 8 middle bases fitting TRBD2. Specimen: peripheral blood. This clonotype was obtained from a man between 45 and 60 years old with active COVID-19. The sequenced DNA: TGTGCCAGCAGCCCCAGCGGGGGAATGGGAGATACGCAGTATTTT. Its amino acids are CASSPSGGMGDTQYF.